Below, one T cell receptor (beta chain) is given with its context. Original analysis: Amplification with reference gene primers provided the estimates of nucleated cell counts. The protocol was immunoSEQ multiplex PCR, while the TCRdb copy is restricted to in-frame clones and leaves out a portion. That table supplies the V and J calls and clone size; D and trimming were determined from the DNA. The top ten hold under 8.5% of the sample, which has about 220,000 clones, roughly 80% seen once. V was pared by 3 bases and J by 3 bases, with 5 bases of the junction left unmatched. The CDR3 is made up of 16 amino acids. Per germline, CDR1 SGDLS and CDR2 YYNGEE. The data were taken from a study of blood T cell repertoires in COVID-19. Background on the study: The study drew acute and convalescent COVID-19 samples from the United States, Italy and Spain. Sample material is recorded as cDNA or gDNA derived from T cells, B-cell-depleted T cells, or PBMCs.

Source material: peripheral blood. The chain combines TRBV9 with TRBJ2-3, with 12 bases fitting TRBD1. The clonotype originates from an older woman with acute or convalescent COVID-19. The CDR3 region is CASSGRDRGQTDTQYF. The CDR3 nucleotides read TGTGCCAGCAGCGGCCGGGACAGGGGGCAAACAGATACGCAGTATTTT.